The rows below give T cell receptor beta chains drawn from one sample of a study of blood T cell repertoires in COVID-19. Profiling relied on immunoSEQ multiplex PCR, and the TCRdb table lists in-frame clones only, not all of them. The data show 120,000 or so clones, with approximately 85% seen just once and about 15% held by the top ten. Input material: peripheral blood. These receptors came from a man aged 25 to 45 with COVID-19, enrolled during active disease. CDR3s include the opening cysteine and the closing phenylalanine or tryptophan. A D gene is named only where the DNA matches it firmly. Size tells how often a clone was seen (once, few, many) or the class of an expanded clone, and some rows leave it out.

TRBV5-1,TRBJ1-1,TRBD1,NA,TGCGCCAGCAGCTTGGCCGGAGGGACAGGGGGCACTGAAGCTTTCTTT,CASSLAGGTGGTEAFF
TRBV12-3/TRBV12-4,TRBJ1-5,NA,NA,TGTGCCAGCAGTCAACAGGACAATCAGCCCCAGCATTTT,CASSQQDNQPQHF
TRBV11-2,TRBJ1-3,NA,NA,TGTGCCAGCAGCTTCCTCAACCTCCCGGGGAGGGGAACTCACACCATATATTTT,CASSFLNLPGRGTHTIYF
TRBV9,TRBJ1-1,NA,once,TGTGCCAGCAGCCCCGCTCGTGGCACCACTGAAGCTTTCTTT,CASSPARGTTEAFF
TRBV7-9,TRBJ1-6,TRBD1,NA,TGTGCCAGCAGCTTGACCGGGACAGGGGATTCACCCCTCCACTTT,CASSLTGTGDSPLHF
TRBV18,TRBJ1-4,NA,NA,TGTGCCAGCTCACTTCGGGAGCTTGCAACTAATGAAAAACTGTTTTTT,CASSLRELATNEKLFF
TRBV30,TRBJ2-3,TRBD1,NA,TGTGCCTGGAGTACGGGACAGGGGGCCGGCACAGATACGCAGTATTTT,CAWSTGQGAGTDTQYF
TRBV28,TRBJ1-5,NA,NA,TGTGCCAGCAGTTTAAAAGACAGTTCCCACGGGGGGTATAATCAGCCCCAGCATTTT,CASSLKDSSHGGYNQPQHF
TRBV5-4,TRBJ2-3,TRBD2,NA,TGTGCCAGCAGCTTGACGGGGGGGTATTTATCACCTTTT,CASSLTGGYLSPF
TRBV9,TRBJ2-7,NA,NA,TGTGCCAGCAGCGTACTACCTTCCTCCTACGAGCAGTACTTC,CASSVLPSSYEQYF
TRBV12-3/TRBV12-4,TRBJ2-7,NA,NA,TGTGCCAGCAGCCTCGGGACCTACGAGCAGTACTTC,CASSLGTYEQYF
TRBV30,TRBJ2-2,TRBD1,NA,TGTGCCTGGAGTCGGGGGACAGGGGGCCCCGGGGAGCTGTTTTTT,CAWSRGTGGPGELFF
TRBV6-5,TRBJ1-4,NA,once,TGTGCCAGCAGTTACCAGGGTGAAAAACTGTTTTTT,CASSYQGEKLFF
TRBV2,TRBJ2-7,NA,NA,TGTGCCAGCAGTGAATACCAACTCTCCTACGAGCAGTACTTC,CASSEYQLSYEQYF
TRBV7-2,TRBJ1-2,TRBD1,NA,TGTGCCAGCAGCCAATCATATAGATATCAGGACAGGGATGGCTACACCTTC,CASSQSYRYQDRDGYTF
TRBV5-8,TRBJ1-3,TRBD1,NA,TGTGCCAGCACAGACAGGGGTATTGGCAACACCATATATTTT,CASTDRGIGNTIYF
TRBV6-1,TRBJ2-3,TRBD2,NA,TGTGCCAGCAGTGAACCCCCCGGGGGGGCGCCAGATACGCAGTATTTT,CASSEPPGGAPDTQYF
TRBV28,TRBJ2-1,NA,NA,TGTGCCAGCAGTTTCATCAGAAATGAGCAGTTCTTC,CASSFIRNEQFF
TRBV3-1/TRBV3-2,TRBJ1-4,NA,NA,TGTGCCAGCAGCCCCGGGGCAGGGGCTACTGAAAAACTGTTTTTT,CASSPGAGATEKLFF
TRBV2,TRBJ1-2,TRBD1,NA,TGTGCCAGTCGCGACAGGGGCTATGGCTACACCTTC,CASRDRGYGYTF
TRBV5-6,TRBJ1-2,NA,NA,TGTGCCAGCACGGGGGACTATGGCTACACCTTC,CASTGDYGYTF
TRBV6-1,TRBJ2-7,TRBD2,NA,TGTGCCAGCAGTGGACTAGCGGGAGACAAATCCTACGAGCAGTACTTC,CASSGLAGDKSYEQYF
TRBV28,TRBJ1-5,TRBD1,NA,TGTGCCAGCAGTAGGGACAGGGGGTTCGATCAGCCCCAGCATTTT,CASSRDRGFDQPQHF
TRBV14,TRBJ2-1,NA,NA,TGTGCCAGCAGCCAAGGGATAGCCACATCCTACAATGAGCAGTTCTTC,CASSQGIATSYNEQFF
TRBV30,TRBJ2-7,NA,NA,TGTGCCTGGAATGACGGGGTGCGCTACGAGCAGTACTTC,CAWNDGVRYEQYF
TRBV10-3,TRBJ1-4,NA,NA,TGTGCCATCAGGATTGGTGAGGATCCGAATGAAAAACTGTTTTTT,CAIRIGEDPNEKLFF
TRBV10-1,TRBJ2-3,TRBD2,NA,TGCGCCAGCAGCCTAGCGGGAAGCACAGATACGCAGTATTTT,CASSLAGSTDTQYF
TRBV11-2,TRBJ1-2,NA,NA,TGTGCCAGCAGAGAGCCACGCGGCAAAGTAGGATATGGCTACACCTTC,CASREPRGKVGYGYTF
TRBV11-2,TRBJ1-2,TRBD1,NA,TGTGCCAGCAGCTTAGACAGGGGGAGTAACTATGGCTACACCTTC,CASSLDRGSNYGYTF
TRBV5-1,TRBJ2-5,NA,NA,TGCGCCAGCAAGGTGGGAGAAGAGACCCAGTACTTC,CASKVGEETQYF
TRBV29-1,TRBJ1-2,TRBD1,NA,TGCAGCGTTGATGCCAGGGGGCAAAGTGGCTACACCTTC,CSVDARGQSGYTF
TRBV7-9,TRBJ2-5,TRBD2,NA,TGTGCCAGCAGCCGTGGACTAGCCAGTCGGACCCAGTACTTC,CASSRGLASRTQYF
TRBV5-1,TRBJ1-6,NA,NA,TGCGCCAGCAGCTTGGCGCCGAGCTCCTATAATTCACCCCTCCACTTT,CASSLAPSSYNSPLHF
TRBV30,TRBJ2-3,NA,once,TGTGCCTGGCTAAGTGGGGGCACGCAGTATTTT,CAWLSGGTQYF
TRBV7-9,TRBJ2-1,TRBD2,NA,TGTGCCAGCGGGCGGGGGGGCGCTAATGAGCAGTTCTTC,CASGRGGANEQFF
TRBV6-1,TRBJ1-5,TRBD1,NA,TGTGCCAGCAGTGAAGAAGATGGCAGGGGGGTCAGCAATCAGCCCCAGCATTTT,CASSEEDGRGVSNQPQHF
TRBV29-1,TRBJ2-3,TRBD2,NA,TGCAGCATGTCCCAAGCGGGAGTGGGCACAGATACGCAGTATTTT,CSMSQAGVGTDTQYF
TRBV6-5,TRBJ1-1,NA,NA,TGTGCCAGCAGTTACTCGCGGGAAACTGAAGCTTTCTTT,CASSYSRETEAFF
TRBV28,TRBJ2-7,NA,NA,TGTGCCAGCAGTTTCGTGAGGGGGTGGTACGAGCAGTACTTC,CASSFVRGWYEQYF
TRBV7-9,TRBJ1-3,NA,NA,TGTGCCAGCAGCTTAGCTGGGCCCCCTGGAAACACCATATATTTT,CASSLAGPPGNTIYF
TRBV7-2,TRBJ2-5,TRBD2,once,TGTGCCAGCAGCCCAACCGCTAGCGGCGAGACCCAGTACTTC,CASSPTASGETQYF
TRBV4-2,TRBJ2-4,NA,NA,TGTGCCAGCAGTTCCGGAGGGCACATTCAGTACTTC,CASSSGGHIQYF
TRBV5-1,TRBJ1-1,TRBD1,once,TGCGCCAGCAGCTTGGACGGGACAGGGGGCACTGAAGCTTTCTTT,CASSLDGTGGTEAFF
TRBV5-4,TRBJ1-1,NA,NA,TGTGCCAGCAGCTTGGATACAGGGCTGAACACTGAAGCTTTCTTT,CASSLDTGLNTEAFF
TRBV15,TRBJ2-1,NA,NA,TGTGCCACCACCCCCCGCCGAGGGAACTACAATGAGCAGTTCTTC,CATTPRRGNYNEQFF
TRBV19,TRBJ2-5,TRBD1,once,TGTGCCAGTACCGAAGGACAGGGGGCGCGGGAGACCCAGTACTTC,CASTEGQGARETQYF
TRBV11-3,TRBJ1-2,TRBD1,NA,TGTGCCAGCCACCCCTCCGGGACAGTCAATGGCTACACCTTC,CASHPSGTVNGYTF
TRBV30,TRBJ1-2,TRBD1,NA,TGTGCCTCCCCTTCCGGGACAGGGGTTAACTATGGCTACACCTTC,CASPSGTGVNYGYTF
TRBV5-1,TRBJ2-3,TRBD1,few,TGCGCCAGCAGCCCGGACAGGGGCTTCGGCACAGATACGCAGTATTTT,CASSPDRGFGTDTQYF
TRBV6-1,TRBJ2-4,NA,NA,TGTGCCAGCAGTGAAATATGGAGGGACATTCAGTACTTC,CASSEIWRDIQYF
TRBV7-6,TRBJ1-6,TRBD1,once,TGTGCCAGCAGCTCTACAGGGGCCAATAATTCACCCCTCCACTTT,CASSSTGANNSPLHF
TRBV20-1,TRBJ2-7,NA,NA,TGCAGTGCTAGTAGTGCGACAGGCTACGAGCAGTACTTC,CSASSATGYEQYF
TRBV5-1,TRBJ2-7,NA,NA,TGCGCCAGCAGCTTGATGGAGGGCACCTACGAGCAGTACTTC,CASSLMEGTYEQYF
TRBV5-4,TRBJ2-6,NA,NA,TGTGCCAGCAGCCCCGGACAGACGTCTGGGGCCAACGTCCTGACTTTC,CASSPGQTSGANVLTF
TRBV28,TRBJ2-7,NA,NA,TGTGCCAGCACCACCGGGAGTCTCAACGAGCAGTACTTC,CASTTGSLNEQYF
TRBV4-1,TRBJ2-1,TRBD1,NA,TGCGCCAGCAGCCTTAGGACAGGCCGCTACAATGAGCAGTTCTTC,CASSLRTGRYNEQFF
TRBV2,TRBJ2-4,TRBD1,NA,TGTGCCAGCAGATCACCCCCAGGGGGCAAAGAGGTTGTTAAAAACATTCAGTACTTC,CASRSPPGGKEVVKNIQYF